These 27 T cell receptor beta chains were all obtained from the same sample, sequenced in a study of coeliac disease. Study outcomes and limitations: In active celiac disease, intraepithelial and lamina propria TRB and TRG repertoires were less clonal than controls.

Clones were read by immunoSEQ multiplex PCR, and TCRdb kept only the in-frame ones, dropping some. This table has thousands of clones, approximately 71% appearing once. The antigens for these receptors are not known. The sample consisted of intraepithelial lymphocytes from the gut. The receptors come from a woman in her late teens or twenties with active celiac disease.

The chain's CDR3 is CSVSGVQPQHF. The CDR3 DNA reads TGCAGTGTTTCGGGGGTCCAGCCCCAGCATTTT. The V gene is TRBV20-1, the J gene TRBJ1-5, with a tentative D call TRBD1 (5 bases). V shed 7 bases and J shed 7 bases, with 11 bases lying between them. Looked up from germline, CDR1 is DFQATT and CDR2 is SNEGSKA (reference sequence). This CDR3 region has 11 residues.

The rearrangement links TRBV5-1 to TRBJ1-1; D may be TRBD1 (5 bases). The CDR3 consists of 16 residues. V lost 4 bases, J lost 0 bases, and 16 bases lay in between. The V gene's germline CDR1 is SGHRS and CDR2 YFSETQ. In DNA form, the CDR3 reads TGCGCCAGCAGCCCACCCCCGCGGGGGATGAACACTGAAGCTTTCTTT. Its translation: CASSPPPRGMNTEAFF.

The CDR3 is CASSQGTSGSTDTQYF. The CDR3 DNA is TGTGCCAGCAGCCAAGGGACTAGCGGATCCACAGATACGCAGTATTTT. The chain links TRBV5-4 to TRBJ2-3; 11 bases agree with TRBD2. The CDR3 totals 16 residues. The V segment lost 4 bases and the J segment 2 bases; nucleotides outside the gene matches: 6. Germline CDR1 SGHNT, CDR2 YYREEE (reference sequence).

This chain joins TRBV5-5 and TRBJ2-7; 9 bases agree with TRBD1. Germline CDR1 SGHKS, CDR2 YYEKEE (reference sequence). The CDR3 totals 14 residues. Unmatched junction bases numbered 4, after V lost 3 bases and J lost 3 bases. CDR3 region: CASSWGGQGYEQYV. The CDR3 coding sequence is TGTGCCAGCAGCTGGGGGGGACAGGGCTACGAGCAGTACGTC.

V is TRBV5-8 and J is TRBJ1-1; no clear D gene. With 4 bases removed from V and 3 bases from J, the gap between germline ends came to 22 bases. CDR3 length: 17 residues. Germline loops: CDR1 SGHTS, CDR2 YDEGEE. CDR3 in amino acids: CASSPGGSPVDYTEAFF. CDR3 sequence (DNA): TGTGCCAGCAGCCCCGGAGGGAGCCCAGTGGACTACACTGAAGCTTTCTTT.

J is TRBJ2-1 and V is TRBV6-5; D might be TRBD1 (6 bases). V was clipped by 5 bases and J by 1 base, with 12 bases between them. CDR3 length: 15 amino acids. From germline, CDR1 is MNHEY and CDR2 SVGAGI. Here the CDR3 reads CASSQTGDSYNEQFF. The DNA of the CDR3 is TGTGCCAGCAGTCAGACAGGCGATTCCTACAATGAGCAGTTCTTC.

As to this clone: The same CDR3 is also encoded by other DNA sequences in this sample. The chain joins TRBV5-6 to TRBJ1-1; 7 bases line up with TRBD1. This CDR3 has 12 residues. The V gene end was trimmed by 4 bases and the J gene end by 7 bases; junction bases not matched to a gene: 4. Germline CDR1 is SGHDT and CDR2 is YYEEEE. In DNA form, the CDR3 reads TGTGCCAGCAGCCCTGGGACAGATGAAGCTTTCTTT. Translation: CASSPGTDEAFF.

V gene TRBV7-9 combines with J gene TRBJ1-1; tentative D call: TRBD1 (6 bases). Germline V CDR1 and CDR2: SEHNR, FQNEAQ (reference sequence). The V end was cut by 1 base, the J end by 0 bases, with 15 bases between. The CDR3 is made up of 17 amino acids. Written as DNA, the CDR3 is TGTGCCAGCAGCTTAGGATTTGGGGGCAGATTGAACACTGAAGCTTTCTTT. Translation: CASSLGFGGRLNTEAFF. The complete variable domain, with remaining parts taken from reference TRBV7-9 and TRBJ1-1, reads DTGVSQNPRHKITKRGQNVTFRCDPISEHNRLYWYRQTLGQGPEFLTYFQNEAQLEKSRLLSDRFSAERPKGSFSTLEIQRTEQGDSAMYLCASSLGFGGRLNTEAFFGQGTRLTVV.

Concerning this clone: The conserved final phenylalanine or tryptophan is absent from the CDR3, which likely points to a read error. This chain uses TRBV19 with TRBJ1-2, with no clear D. CDR3 length: 13 residues. V lost 2 bases to trimming and J lost 8 bases, with 12 bases between them. Germline V CDR1 and CDR2: LNHDA, SQIVND (reference sequence). Here the CDR3 reads CASSIMILEGYTL. DNA of the CDR3: TGTGCCAGTAGTATAATGATCCTAGAAGGCTACACCCTC.

The chain has TRBV10-3 and TRBJ2-1; D unclear. The CDR3 totals 13 residues. V lost 6 bases and J lost 5, with 11 bases in between. Per germline, CDR1 ENHRY and CDR2 SYGVKD. The CDR3 protein is CAIRPVLNNEQFF. The DNA for the CDR3 is TGTGCCATCAGACCCGTACTTAACAATGAGCAGTTCTTC.

This sequence joins TRBV7-8 and TRBJ2-7; 7 bases are shared with TRBD1. CDR1 and CDR2 (germline): SGHVS, FQNEAQ. Unmatched junction bases numbered 4, after V lost 2 bases and J lost 6 bases. This CDR3 is 13 amino acids long. CDR3 region: CASSLSTGFEQYV. The CDR3 coding sequence is TGTGCCAGCAGCTTATCGACAGGGTTCGAGCAGTACGTC.

This clone was detected only once. This chain connects TRBV19 to TRBJ1-6; possible D gene TRBD1, 6 bases. V was cut by 7 bases and J by 4 bases, with 11 bases left in between. The CDR3 runs 14 residues. Per the germline V gene, CDR1 is LNHDA and CDR2 is SQIVND (reference sequence). The CDR3 nucleotides read TGTGCCAGTACCAGGGGCTTGTATAATTCACCCCTCCACTTT. Residues: CASTRGLYNSPLHF. Drawing the rest from reference TRBV19 and TRBJ1-6, the complete variable domain is DGGITQSPKYLFRKEGQNVTLSCEQNLNHDAMYWYRQDPGQGLRLIYYSQIVNDFQKGDIAEGYSVSREKKESFPLTVTSAQKNPTAFYLCASTRGLYNSPLHFGNGTRLTVT.

This rearrangement joins TRBV9 to TRBJ2-1, with no clear D. The V end lost 3 bases, the J end lost 3 bases, and 16 bases lay between the germline ends. The CDR3 has 16 residues. CDR1 is SGDLS and CDR2 is YYNGEE in the germline V gene. For the CDR3, the DNA is TGTGCCAGCAGCGCCCCGACGCGAGGAATCTACAATGAGCAGTTCTTC. It translates to CASSAPTRGIYNEQFF.

This clone came up a few times. The chain has TRBV27 and TRBJ1-1, with TRBD1 matching over 8 bases. J lost 3 bases, V lost 5 bases, and 20 bases had no gene match. CDR1 is MNHEY, CDR2 SMNVEV, per germline (reference sequence). This CDR3 region has 19 residues. Here the CDR3 reads CASSLMNLRQGRWDTEAFF. The CDR3 DNA reads as TGTGCCAGCAGTCTTATGAACCTACGACAGGGGAGGTGGGACACTGAAGCTTTCTTT.

The V gene is TRBV27, the J gene TRBJ1-5; D is undetermined. V lost 0 bases to trimming and J lost 0 bases, with 12 bases between them. Germline V lookup: CDR1 MNHEY, CDR2 SMNVEV (reference sequence). The CDR3 length is 17 residues. The CDR3 nucleotides read TGTGCCAGCAGTTTATCGGGCAAACGTTATAGCAATCAGCCCCAGCATTTT. Its protein product is CASSLSGKRYSNQPQHF.

The chain employs TRBV2 and TRBJ2-7; 12 bases fit TRBD2. V shed 8 bases and J 4 bases; nucleotides not matched to a gene: 9. Germline loops: CDR1 SNHLY, CDR2 FYNNEI. This CDR3 is 15 amino acids long. The CDR3 DNA reads TGTGCCAGCGGGCGTGGGACTAGCGGGTTGTACGAGCAGTACTTC. Amino acid sequence: CASGRGTSGLYEQYF.

The rearrangement links TRBV6-6 to TRBJ1-2, with D perhaps matching TRBD1 (5 bases). Germline V lookup: CDR1 MNHNY, CDR2 SVGAGI (reference sequence). With 0 bases removed from V and 8 bases from J, the gap between germline ends came to 13 bases. This CDR3 is built from 14 residues. The CDR3 reads CASSYSKGYLGYTF. In nucleotides, the CDR3 is TGTGCCAGCAGTTACTCGAAGGGGTATCTCGGCTACACCTTC.

The gene calls are TRBV9 and TRBJ1-4, with D maybe TRBD1 (5 bases). Trimming left V 0 bases short and J 7 bases short, with 16 bases between. Germline V gene data show CDR1 as SGDLS and CDR2 as YYNGEE. This CDR3 spans 16 amino acids. The CDR3 sequence is CASSVARARVVEKLFF. CDR3 bases: TGTGCCAGCAGCGTAGCACGCGCCAGGGTGGTTGAAAAACTGTTTTTT.

This clone has just one count. This chain links TRBV11-2 with TRBJ1-2; TRBD1 matches 11 bases. The CDR3 is 14 residues long. CDR1 is SGHAT, CDR2 FQNNGV, per germline. Trimming took 5 bases from V and 7 from J; bases not matched to a gene: 6. The DNA for the CDR3 is TGTGCCAGCAGCGGACAGGGGGCGGTGGGTGGCTACACCTTC. This gives the protein CASSGQGAVGGYTF.

The chain has TRBV28 and TRBJ1-5, with TRBD1 as a possible D gene (5 bases). Per germline, CDR1 MDHEN and CDR2 SYDVKM. This CDR3 is built from 15 residues. V shed 6 bases and J shed 6 bases, with 18 bases lying between them. CDR3 loop: CASSPRPRVPQPQHF. DNA of the CDR3: TGTGCCAGCAGCCCCCGGCCCAGGGTCCCTCAGCCCCAGCATTTT.

The genes are TRBV29-1 and TRBJ2-3, with a possible D match to TRBD1 (6 bases). The CDR3 length is 14 residues. Trimming cost V 1 base and J 1 base, with 9 bases left between them. Germline V gene data show CDR1 as SQVTM and CDR2 as ANQGSEA. Written as DNA, the CDR3 is TGCAGCGTTGAAGCGGCAGGGGGCACAGATACGCAGTATTTT. This encodes CSVEAAGGTDTQYF.

The rearrangement uses TRBV7-3 and TRBJ2-2; D is perhaps TRBD1 (7 bases). The CDR3 runs 16 residues. Looked up from germline, CDR1 is SGHTA and CDR2 is FQGTGA. V lost 2 bases and J 5 bases, leaving 15 bases between the germline ends. The CDR3: CASSLVGGQLTGELFF. CDR3 nucleotide sequence: TGTGCCAGCAGCTTAGTGGGGGGACAGTTGACCGGGGAGCTGTTTTTT.

The V call is TRBV5-1, the J call TRBJ2-7; 8 bases line up with TRBD1. The germline CDR1 and CDR2 sequences are SGHRS and YFSETQ. With 3 bases clipped from V and 3 bases from J, the junction kept 5 bases outside the gene matches. The CDR3 covers 14 residues. The CDR3 loop reads CASSSWTGFYEQYF. In DNA, the CDR3 is TGCGCCAGCAGCTCGTGGACAGGGTTCTACGAGCAGTACTTC. The complete variable domain, with remaining parts taken from reference TRBV5-1 and TRBJ2-7, reads KAGVTQTPRYLIKTRGQQVTLSCSPISGHRSVSWYQQTPGQGLQFLFEYFSETQRNKGNFPGRFSGRQFSNSRSEMNVSTLELGDSALYLCASSSWTGFYEQYFGPGTRLTVT.

The V and J genes are TRBV27 and TRBJ1-2; 7 bases align to TRBD1. The germline CDR1 and CDR2 sequences are MNHEY and SMNVEV (reference sequence). The CDR3 contains 17 residues. J was trimmed by 0 bases and V by 6 bases; bases with no gene match: 13. The CDR3 nucleotides are TGTGCCAGCAGACCCGACAGGGTGGTGGTGACTAACTATGGCTACACCTTC. As protein: CASRPDRVVVTNYGYTF.

The rearrangement joins TRBV6-5 to TRBJ2-5, with TRBD2 matching over 15 bases. CDR1 and CDR2 (germline): MNHEY, SVGAGI. The length of the CDR3 is 16 residues. The J segment lost 5 bases and the V segment lost 0 bases, leaving 1 base of the junction unmatched. The CDR3 sequence is CASSYSGTSGGETQYF. The CDR3 nucleotides read TGTGCCAGCAGTTACTCCGGGACTAGCGGGGGGGAGACCCAGTACTTC.

The chain joins TRBV2 to TRBJ2-5; D is perhaps TRBD2 (6 bases). The germline CDR1 and CDR2 sequences are SNHLY and FYNNEI. The CDR3 covers 14 residues. The V and J ends lost 6 bases and 2 bases respectively, with 13 bases between them. Here the CDR3 reads CASRPRDLQETQYF. As DNA, the CDR3 is TGTGCCAGCAGACCCCGGGACTTACAAGAGACCCAGTACTTC.

This chain links TRBV30 with TRBJ1-1; TRBD1 might be the D (5 bases). This CDR3 is 14 amino acids long. Trimming removed 4 bases from V and 5 bases from J, with 17 bases in between. Per the germline V gene, CDR1 is GTSNPN and CDR2 is SVGIG (reference sequence). CDR3 nucleotides: TGTGCCTGGACCCTCTGGGGGGTCCCTACTGAAGCTTTCTTT. This encodes CAWTLWGVPTEAFF.